The sample holds a few counts of the clone carrying this T cell receptor beta chain. CDR1 and CDR2 from the germline V gene are SQVTM and ANQGSEA. This CDR3 is 12 amino acids long. The sample is drawn from a study of blood T cells in healthy people across ages. It was with a sample-barcoded 5' primer and a J-beta primer mix that a second PCR of roughly 7 to 12 cycles was run. MiXCR was run by TCRdb on the 5' RACE reads, yielding one entry per CDR3 protein. The sample yields more than 900,000 distinct CDR3 sequences, around 27% seen once. This sample was also put to use in a study of T cells of mothers and their children. Per that study: There were over 8.5 million TCR beta CDR3 reads from each mother and about 3 million from each child.

This chain connects TRBV29-1 to TRBJ2-5, with D unclear. The tail of the sequence fits TRBJ2-1 better, so the J call may be wrong. This sequence was found in a girl aged 2 to 9 in good health. Material for sequencing was blood. The CDR3 protein is CSVSTWGYEQFF. DNA for the CDR3: TGCAGCGTTTCTACGTGGGGTTATGAGCAGTTCTTC.